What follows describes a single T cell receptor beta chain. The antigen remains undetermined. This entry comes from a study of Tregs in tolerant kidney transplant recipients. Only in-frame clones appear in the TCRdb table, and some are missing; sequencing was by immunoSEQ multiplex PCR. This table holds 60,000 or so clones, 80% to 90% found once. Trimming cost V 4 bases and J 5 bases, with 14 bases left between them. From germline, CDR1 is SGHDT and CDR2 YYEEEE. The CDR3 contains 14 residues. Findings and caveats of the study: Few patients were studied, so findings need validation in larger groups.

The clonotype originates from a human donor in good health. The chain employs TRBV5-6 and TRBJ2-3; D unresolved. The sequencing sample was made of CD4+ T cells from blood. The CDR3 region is CASSPRTRLDTQYF. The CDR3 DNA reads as TGTGCCAGCAGCCCCCGTACGCGTCTAGATACGCAGTATTTT.